The sequence of this T cell receptor (beta chain) was determined in a study of blood T cell repertoires in COVID-19. For the study at large: Italy, Spain and the United States were the sources of the convalescent and acute COVID-19 samples. PBMCs, B-cell-depleted T cells, or T cells provided the cDNA or gDNA that made up the material.

As regards this clone: Other nucleotide sequences in the sample specify the same CDR3.

Authors' methods: Amplification of reference gene primers provided the estimated nucleated cell counts. The protocol was immunoSEQ multiplex PCR, while the TCRdb copy is restricted to in-frame clones and leaves out a portion. From that table come the V and J calls and clone size; the DNA was used to work out D and trimming. Of more than 150,000 clones detected, around four fifths appear once; the ten largest clones hold under 15%. J was trimmed by 7 bases and V by 4 bases; bases with no gene match: 6. Germline CDR1 SGHNT, CDR2 YYREEE (reference sequence). The CDR3 has 14 residues. The sample comprised peripheral blood. The clonotype was recovered from a young man with active or convalescent COVID-19. The chain employs TRBV5-4 and TRBJ1-4, with 8 bases identical to TRBD1. CDR3 nucleotides: TGTGCCAGCAGCCGAGACAGGGGAGGTGAAAAACTGTTTTTT. This sequence encodes CASSRDRGGEKLFF.